This T cell receptor (beta chain) came from a study of control samples from healthy donors and cancer patients. Profiled with immunoSEQ multiplex PCR; TCRdb holds only in-frame clones, not every one. The sample lists around 200,000 clones, 80% to 95% occurring once. Between the trimmed V and J ends, which lost 6 bases and 1 base, there was a span of 12 bases. There are 14 residues in the CDR3. In germline, CDR1 is SGHTA, CDR2 FQGNSA. Sequenced: blood. The clonotype was recovered from a man in his late teens or twenties in good health. The chain joins TRBV7-2 to TRBJ2-5, with D possibly matching TRBD2 (5 bases). DNA for the CDR3: TGTGCCAGCAGACGACTACCCAGCCAAGAGACCCAGTACTTC. Amino acids: CASRRLPSQETQYF.